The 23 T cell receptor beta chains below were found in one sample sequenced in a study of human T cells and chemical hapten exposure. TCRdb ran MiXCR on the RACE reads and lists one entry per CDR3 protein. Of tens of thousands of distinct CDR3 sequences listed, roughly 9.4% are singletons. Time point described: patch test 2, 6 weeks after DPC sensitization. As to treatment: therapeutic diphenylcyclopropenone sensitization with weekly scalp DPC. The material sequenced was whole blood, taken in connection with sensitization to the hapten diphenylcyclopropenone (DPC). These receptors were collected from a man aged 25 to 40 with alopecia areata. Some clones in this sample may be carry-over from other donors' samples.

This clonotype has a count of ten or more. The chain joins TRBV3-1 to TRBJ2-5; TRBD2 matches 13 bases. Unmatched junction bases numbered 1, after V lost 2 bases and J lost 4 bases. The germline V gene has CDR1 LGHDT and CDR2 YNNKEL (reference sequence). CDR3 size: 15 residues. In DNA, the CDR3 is TGTGCCAGCAGCCAATGGACTAGCGGGGGAGAGACCCAGTACTTC. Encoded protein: CASSQWTSGGETQYF.

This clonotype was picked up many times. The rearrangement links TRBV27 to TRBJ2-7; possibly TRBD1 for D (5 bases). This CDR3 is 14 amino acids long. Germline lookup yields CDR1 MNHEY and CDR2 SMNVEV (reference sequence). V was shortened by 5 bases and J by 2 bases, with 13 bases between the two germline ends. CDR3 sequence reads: CASSKTAYPYEQYF. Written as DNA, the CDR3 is TGTGCCAGCAGTAAGACAGCGTATCCCTACGAGCAGTACTTC.

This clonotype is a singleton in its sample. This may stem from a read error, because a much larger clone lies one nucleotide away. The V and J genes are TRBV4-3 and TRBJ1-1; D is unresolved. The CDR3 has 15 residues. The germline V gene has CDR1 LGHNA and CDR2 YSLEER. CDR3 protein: CTSSQDLDIDTEAFF. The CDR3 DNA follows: TGCACCAGCAGCCAAGATCTGGATATCGACACTGAAGCTTTCTTT.

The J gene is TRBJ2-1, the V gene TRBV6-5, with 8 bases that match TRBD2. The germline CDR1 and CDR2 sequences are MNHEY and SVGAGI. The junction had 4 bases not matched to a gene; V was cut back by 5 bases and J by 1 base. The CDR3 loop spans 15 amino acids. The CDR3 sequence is CASSRSGGSYNEQFF. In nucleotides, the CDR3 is TGTGCCAGCAGTAGGAGCGGGGGATCCTACAATGAGCAGTTCTTC.

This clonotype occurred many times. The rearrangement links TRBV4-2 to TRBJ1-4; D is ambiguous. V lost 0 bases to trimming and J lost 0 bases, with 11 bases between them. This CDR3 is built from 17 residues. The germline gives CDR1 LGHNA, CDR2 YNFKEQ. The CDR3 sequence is CASSQDADTATNEKLFF. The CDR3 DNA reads TGTGCCAGCAGCCAAGATGCAGACACTGCAACTAATGAAAAACTGTTTTTT.

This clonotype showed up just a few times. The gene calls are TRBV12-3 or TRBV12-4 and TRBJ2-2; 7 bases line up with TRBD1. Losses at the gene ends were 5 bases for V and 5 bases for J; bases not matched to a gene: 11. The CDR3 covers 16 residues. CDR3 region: CASSPTPATGTGELFF. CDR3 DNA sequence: TGTGCCAGCAGTCCGACGCCGGCGACAGGGACCGGGGAGCTGTTTTTT.

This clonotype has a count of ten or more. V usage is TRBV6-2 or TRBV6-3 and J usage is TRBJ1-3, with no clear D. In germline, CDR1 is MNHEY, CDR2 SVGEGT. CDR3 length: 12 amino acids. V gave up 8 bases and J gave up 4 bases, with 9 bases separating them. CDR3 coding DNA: TGTGCCAGCGAATCTGCCGGAAACACCATATATTTT. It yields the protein CASESAGNTIYF.

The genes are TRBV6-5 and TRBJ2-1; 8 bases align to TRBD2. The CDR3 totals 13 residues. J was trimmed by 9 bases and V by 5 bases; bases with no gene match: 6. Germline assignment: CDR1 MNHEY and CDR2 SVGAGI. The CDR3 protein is CASSPRGEGEQFF. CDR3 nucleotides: TGTGCCAGCAGTCCGCGGGGGGAGGGTGAGCAGTTCTTC.

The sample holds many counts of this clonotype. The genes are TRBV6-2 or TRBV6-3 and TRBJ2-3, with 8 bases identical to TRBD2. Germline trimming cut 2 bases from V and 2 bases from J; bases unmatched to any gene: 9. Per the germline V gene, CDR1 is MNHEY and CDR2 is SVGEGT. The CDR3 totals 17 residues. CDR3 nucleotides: TGTGCCAGCAGTTACGGACGGGGGGGGTCTCACACAGATACGCAGTATTTT. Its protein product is CASSYGRGGSHTDTQYF.

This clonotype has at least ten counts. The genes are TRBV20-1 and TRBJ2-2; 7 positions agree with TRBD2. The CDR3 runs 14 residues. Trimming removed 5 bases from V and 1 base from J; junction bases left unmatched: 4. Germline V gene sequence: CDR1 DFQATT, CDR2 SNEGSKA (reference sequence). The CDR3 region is CSARDYLNTGELFF. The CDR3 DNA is TGCAGTGCTCGGGACTACCTGAACACCGGGGAGCTGTTTTTT.

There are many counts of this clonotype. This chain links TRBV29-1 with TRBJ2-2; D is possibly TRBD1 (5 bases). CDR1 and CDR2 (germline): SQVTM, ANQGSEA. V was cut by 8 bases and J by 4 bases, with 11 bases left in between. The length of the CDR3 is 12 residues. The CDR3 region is CSSVRVTGELFF. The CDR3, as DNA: TGCAGCTCGGTCAGGGTCACCGGGGAGCTGTTTTTT.

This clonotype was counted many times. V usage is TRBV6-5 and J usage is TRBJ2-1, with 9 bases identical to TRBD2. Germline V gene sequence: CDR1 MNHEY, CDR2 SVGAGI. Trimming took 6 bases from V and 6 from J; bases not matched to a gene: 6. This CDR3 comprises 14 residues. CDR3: CASRDSGGVNEQFF. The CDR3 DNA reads TGTGCCAGCAGAGATAGCGGGGGTGTCAATGAGCAGTTCTTC.

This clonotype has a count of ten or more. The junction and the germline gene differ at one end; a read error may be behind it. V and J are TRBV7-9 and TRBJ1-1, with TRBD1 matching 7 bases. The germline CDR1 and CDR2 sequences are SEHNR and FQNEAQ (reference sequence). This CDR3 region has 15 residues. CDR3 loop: CASSLATGASTEAFF. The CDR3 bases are TGTGCCAGCAGCCTAGCAACAGGGGCCAGCACTGAAGCTTTCTTT.

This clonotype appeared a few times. The CDR3 protein is CASSSRPGAKNIQYF. DNA for the CDR3: TGTGCCAGCAGCTCCCGGCCCGGGGCCAAAAACATTCAGTACTTC. The chain uses TRBV11-3 and TRBJ2-4; D remains unclear. V was trimmed by 4 bases and J by 1 base, leaving 11 bases between them. The germline CDR1 and CDR2 sequences are SGHNT and YENEEA. The CDR3 sequence is 15 residues long.

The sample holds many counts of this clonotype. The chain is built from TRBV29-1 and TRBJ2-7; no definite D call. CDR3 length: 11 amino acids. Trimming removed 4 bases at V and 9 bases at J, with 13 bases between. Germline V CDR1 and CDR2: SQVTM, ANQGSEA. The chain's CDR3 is CSVATLWGQYF. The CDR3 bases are TGCAGCGTTGCGACTCTCTGGGGGCAGTACTTC.

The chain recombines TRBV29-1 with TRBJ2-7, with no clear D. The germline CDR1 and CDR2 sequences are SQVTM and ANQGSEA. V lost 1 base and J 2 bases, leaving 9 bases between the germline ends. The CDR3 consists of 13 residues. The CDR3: CSVEAGSPYEQYF. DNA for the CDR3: TGCAGCGTTGAAGCGGGCAGCCCCTACGAGCAGTACTTC.

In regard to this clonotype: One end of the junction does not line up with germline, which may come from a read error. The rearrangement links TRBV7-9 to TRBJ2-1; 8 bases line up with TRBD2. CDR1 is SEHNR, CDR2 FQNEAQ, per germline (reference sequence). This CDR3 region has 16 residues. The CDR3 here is CASSGTLADSYNERFF. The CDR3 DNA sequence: TGTGCCAGCAGCGGGACACTAGCGGATTCCTACAATGAGCGGTTCTTC.

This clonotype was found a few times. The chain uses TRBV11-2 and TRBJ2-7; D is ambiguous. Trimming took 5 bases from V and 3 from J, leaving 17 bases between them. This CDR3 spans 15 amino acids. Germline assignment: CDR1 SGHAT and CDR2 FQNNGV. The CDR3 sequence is CASSEAREVHYEQYF. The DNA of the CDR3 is TGTGCCAGCAGCGAGGCGAGAGAGGTTCACTACGAGCAGTACTTC.

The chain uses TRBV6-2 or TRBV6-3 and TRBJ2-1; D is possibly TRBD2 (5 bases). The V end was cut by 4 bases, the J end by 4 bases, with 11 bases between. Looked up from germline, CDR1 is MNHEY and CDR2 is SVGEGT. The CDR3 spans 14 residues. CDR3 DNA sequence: TGTGCCAGCAGTTCCTCACTAGGATACAATGAGCAGTTCTTC. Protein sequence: CASSSSLGYNEQFF.

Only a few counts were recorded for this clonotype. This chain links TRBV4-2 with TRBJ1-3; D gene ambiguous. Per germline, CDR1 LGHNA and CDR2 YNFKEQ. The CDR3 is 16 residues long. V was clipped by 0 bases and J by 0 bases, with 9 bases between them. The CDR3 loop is CASSQDSQFSGNTIYF. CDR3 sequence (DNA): TGTGCCAGCAGCCAAGACTCTCAATTCTCTGGAAACACCATATATTTT.

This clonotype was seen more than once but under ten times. The CDR3 loop reads CASSPRQGTSYEQYF. CDR3 nucleotides: TGCGCCAGCAGCCCAAGACAGGGGACCTCTTACGAGCAGTACTTC. The chain combines TRBV5-1 with TRBJ2-7; 8 positions agree with TRBD1. J lost 4 bases, V lost 4 bases, and 10 bases had no gene match. The CDR3 runs to 15 residues. Germline V CDR1 and CDR2: SGHRS, YFSETQ.

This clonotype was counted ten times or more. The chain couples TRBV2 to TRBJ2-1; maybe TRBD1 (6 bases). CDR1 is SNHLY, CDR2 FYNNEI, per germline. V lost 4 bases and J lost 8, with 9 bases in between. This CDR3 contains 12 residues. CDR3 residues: CASSVEGDEQFF. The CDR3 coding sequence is TGTGCCAGCAGTGTCGAGGGGGATGAGCAGTTCTTC.

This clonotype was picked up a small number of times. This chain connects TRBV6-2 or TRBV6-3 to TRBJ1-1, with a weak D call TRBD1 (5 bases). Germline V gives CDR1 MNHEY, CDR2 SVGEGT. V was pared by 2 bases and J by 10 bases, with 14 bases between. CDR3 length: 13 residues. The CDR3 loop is CASSYGTIRGAFF. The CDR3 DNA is TGTGCCAGCAGTTACGGGACCATAAGGGGAGCTTTCTTT.